The 19 T cell receptor beta chains below come from one sample, sequenced in a study of T cells in women clearing cervical HPV infection. Using immunoSEQ multiplex PCR, the repertoire was profiled, and TCRdb retains in-frame clones only, with some absent. This sample carries tens of thousands of clones, with 5.5% to 8% going to the ten biggest clones. What was sequenced was blood buffy coat. The receptors derive from a woman between 18 and 75 years old with a cervical HPV16 infection that either progressed to CIN3+ or cleared (not recorded which).

This clone is identified as medium-sized (0.01 to 0.1%) from frequency. Sequencing ends 3 residues short of the CDR3 end; the germline J gene provides the rest. V and J are TRBV14 and TRBJ2-1, with D possibly TRBD1 on 6 matching bases. This CDR3 contains 16 residues. Trimming pared 5 bases from V and 6 bases from J, leaving 20 bases between. Germline CDR1 is SGHDN and CDR2 is FVKESK. The CDR3 is CASSGTRVSHGNEQFF. Partial CDR3 DNA: TGTGCCAGCAGCGGGACAAGGGTTTCGCACGGCAATGAG.

CDR3 bases read: TGTGCCAGCAGTGCGTCCGTACAAGAGACC. It encodes CASSASVQET. The full CDR3 protein is CASSASVQETQYF. V gene TRBV2 combines with J gene TRBJ2-5; D not certain. The DNA ends 3 residues before the CDR3 does, and the rest of the CDR3 is filled in from the germline J gene. Germline V gene data show CDR1 as SNHLY and CDR2 as FYNNEI. Trimming took 4 bases from V and 2 from J, leaving 8 bases between them. This CDR3 contains 13 residues.

Comments on this clone: Read data end 3 residues before the CDR3 end; the end is taken from the germline J gene. The J gene is TRBJ2-5, the V gene TRBV7-7; D is perhaps TRBD1 (5 bases). V was clipped by 1 base and J by 1 base, with 10 bases between them. Germline-derived CDR1 and CDR2 are SSHAT and FNYEAQ (reference sequence). The CDR3 runs to 15 residues. The sequenced CDR3 bases are TGTGCCAGCAGCTTAGTTAGGGGAATCCAAGAGACC. Encoded protein: CASSLVRGIQET. The CDR3 in its entirety is CASSLVRGIQETQYF.

As to this clone: The CDR3 extends 3 residues past the end of the read, so its final part is completed from the germline J gene. The chain combines TRBV2 with TRBJ1-4, with D tentatively TRBD1 (5 bases). CDR3 length: 14 residues. Germline V gene data show CDR1 as SNHLY and CDR2 as FYNNEI. Partial CDR3 DNA: TGTGCCTCAGCAAGGGGAAGCGAAGATTCACCA. Amino acids: CASARGSEDSP. The entire CDR3 protein reads CASARGSEDSPLFF.

Details on this clone: Read sequence stops 3 residues before the CDR3 end, and the germline J gene provides the missing end. This chain connects TRBV6-2 or TRBV6-3 to TRBJ2-1, with D tentatively TRBD1 or TRBD2 (7 bases each). The germline gives CDR1 MNHEY, CDR2 SVGEGT. CDR3 length: 15 residues. Trimming removed 9 bases at V and 8 bases at J, with 23 bases between. This CDR3 is CARGRGGGSTDEQFF. The CDR3 bases that were read are TGTGCCAGAGGCCGAGGGGGCGGGAGTACGGATGAG.

CDR3 bases read: TGTGCCAGCAGGAAGACAGGGTTTGAG. Its translation is CASRKTGFE. From start to end, the CDR3 is CASRKTGFEQFF. The gene calls are TRBV5-4 and TRBJ2-1; 7 positions match TRBD1. The read terminates 3 residues before the CDR3 end, so the remaining end is supplied by the germline J gene. The V gene end was trimmed by 5 bases and the J gene end by 9 bases; junction bases not matched to a gene: 5. The CDR3 contains 12 residues. The germline gives CDR1 SGHNT, CDR2 YYREEE (reference sequence).

On this clone: The missing CDR3 end, 3 residues past where the read stops, is filled in from the germline J gene. This chain uses TRBV19 with TRBJ2-3, with TRBD2 matching over 8 bases. Germline loops: CDR1 LNHDA, CDR2 SQIVND (reference sequence). This CDR3 contains 14 residues. The CDR3 bases that were read are TGTGCCAGTAGTATAGTAGGTAGCGGGGAGACG. Protein product: CASSIVGSGET. The whole CDR3 sequence reads CASSIVGSGETQYF.

The CDR3 region is CASSPWSGREETQYF. The CDR3 DNA, read in part, is TGTGCCAGCTCACCATGGAGCGGAAGGGAAGAGACG. The V and J genes are TRBV18 and TRBJ2-3, with D possibly TRBD2 on 5 matching bases. The CDR3 goes on 3 residues after the read ends, and that part is filled in from the germline J gene. Per germline, CDR1 KGHSH and CDR2 LQKENI. This CDR3 has 15 residues.

Worth noting for this clone: From the germline J gene comes the end of the CDR3, since the read stops 3 residues before it. J is TRBJ2-5 and V is TRBV19, with D hard to call. Looked up from germline, CDR1 is LNHDA and CDR2 is SQIVND (reference sequence). The CDR3 has 15 amino acids. Trimming shortened V by 7 bases and J by 5 bases, and 20 bases separated the two germline ends. CDR3 sequence: CASNPAGLKGETQYF. The CDR3 DNA, read in part, is TGTGCCAGTAATCCGGCAGGCCTTAAAGGGGAGACC.

Concerning this clone itself: Its ends do not fully match the called genes, so a read error is possible. The read terminates 3 residues ahead of where the CDR3 ends, so the germline J gene completes it. The V call is TRBV4-2, the J call TRBJ2-3, with D unclear. CDR3 size: 14 residues. Germline V CDR1 and CDR2: LGHNA, YNFKEQ. This CDR3 reads CASSESLVSDPQYF. The sequenced part of the CDR3 DNA is TGCGCCAGCAGTGAAAGTTTGGTTTCAGATCCG.

This clone is identified as medium-sized (0.01 to 0.1%) from frequency. Read sequence stops 3 residues before the CDR3 end, and the germline J gene provides the missing end. The V and J genes are TRBV18 and TRBJ2-5; 8 bases map to TRBD2. With V trimmed by 2 bases and J by 5 bases, 10 bases remained unmatched. From germline, CDR1 is KGHSH and CDR2 LQKENI. The CDR3 has 16 amino acids. This CDR3 is CASSPSISGATETQYF. CDR3 DNA, as far as it was read: TGTGCCAGCTCACCAAGCATTAGCGGGGCTACGGAGACC.

Of note for this clone: From the germline J gene comes the end of the CDR3, since the read stops 3 residues before it. V usage is TRBV29-1 and J usage is TRBJ2-5, with TRBD1 matching over 9 bases. Unmatched junction bases numbered 4, after V lost 5 bases and J lost 3 bases. The CDR3 sequence is 13 residues long. Germline CDR1 reads SQVTM; CDR2 reads ANQGSEA. The sequenced part of the CDR3 DNA is TGCAGCGTTAACAGGGGGCCGGAAGAGACC. Encoded protein: CSVNRGPEET. The complete CDR3 reads CSVNRGPEETQYF.

As concerns this clone: The missing CDR3 end, 3 residues past where the read stops, is filled in from the germline J gene. V is TRBV30 and J is TRBJ1-1; D is unclear. The germline V gene has CDR1 GTSNPN and CDR2 SVGIG (reference sequence). The CDR3 has 11 amino acids. The sequenced part of the CDR3 DNA is TGTGCCTGGAGTTATTCGGGGGAA. It codes for CAWSYSGE. The CDR3, in full, reads CAWSYSGEAFF.

A remark on this clone: The read finishes 3 residues shy of the CDR3 end, and the germline J gene is used to complete it. The rearrangement links TRBV7-8 to TRBJ1-2; no clear D. Germline V gene sequence: CDR1 SGHVS, CDR2 FQNEAQ. This CDR3 contains 12 residues. CDR3 DNA (partial): TGTGCCAGCAGCCCCCGTGTGGGCGGC. Its protein is CASSPRVGG. The full-length CDR3 reads as CASSPRVGGYTF.

A remark on this clone: The read terminates 3 residues ahead of where the CDR3 ends, so the germline J gene completes it. The chain employs TRBV11-2 and TRBJ2-3; TRBD1 agrees at 8 bases. V dropped 5 bases and J dropped 1; count of bases not matched to a gene: 5. The CDR3 is 15 amino acids. Germline V gene lookup returns CDR1 SGHAT and CDR2 FQNNGV. CDR3 DNA (partial): TGTGCCAGCAGCCGGACAGGGAGTCGCACAGATACG. This gives the protein CASSRTGSRTDT. The full CDR3 protein is CASSRTGSRTDTQYF.

A remark on this clone: The read halts 3 residues ahead of the CDR3 end, with the missing end drawn from the germline J gene. The rearrangement joins TRBV19 to TRBJ2-3; D gene uncertain. This CDR3 spans 15 amino acids. Germline loops: CDR1 LNHDA, CDR2 SQIVND (reference sequence). The part of the CDR3 DNA that was read is TGTGCCAGTAGATCCCAGCCTAATAGCAATCAGCCG. It specifies CASRSQPNSNQP. The full-length CDR3 reads as CASRSQPNSNQPQYF.

With regard to this clone: The junction departs from germline at one end; a sequencing error may be responsible. The read falls 3 residues short of the CDR3 end, and the missing part is taken from the germline J gene. This rearrangement joins TRBV4-2 to TRBJ2-1; no reliable D call. CDR1 LGHNA and CDR2 YNFKEQ come from the germline V gene. This CDR3 is 14 amino acids long. The sequenced CDR3 bases are TGCGCCAGCAGCCAAGAAGGCAACAACCATGAG. Protein: CASSQEGNNHE. From start to end, the CDR3 is CASSQEGNNHEQFF.

As for this clone: The read comes to an end 3 residues before the CDR3 does, leaving the germline J gene to fill in the end. J is TRBJ1-6 and V is TRBV7-2; a weak D match, TRBD1 (5 bases). Trimming removed 5 bases at V and 4 bases at J, with 6 bases between. Germline lookup yields CDR1 SGHTA and CDR2 FQGNSA. The CDR3 is made up of 13 amino acids. The CDR3: CASSRQYNSPLHF. CDR3 DNA (partial): TGTGCCAGCAGCCGACAGTATAATTCACCC.

Notes on this clone: The CDR3 extends 3 residues past the end of the read, so its final part is completed from the germline J gene. V gene TRBV6-2 or TRBV6-3 combines with J gene TRBJ2-1; 13 bases line up with TRBD2. V lost 6 bases, J lost 6 bases, and 5 bases stayed unmatched. CDR3 length: 15 residues. CDR1 is MNHEY and CDR2 is SVGEGT in the germline V gene. Partial CDR3 DNA: TGTGCCAGCAGGACTAGCGGGAGGTGGGGCAATGAG. Translating gives CASRTSGRWGNE. The whole CDR3 sequence is CASRTSGRWGNEQFF.